The clone carrying this T cell receptor (beta chain) was picked up one time. This sample is part of a study of shared clonotypes between healthy human individuals. Across the study: Each donor's CD4 naive and CD4 memory cells filled three plates apiece, CD8 naive two, and CD8 memory one.

The germline gives CDR1 SNHLY, CDR2 FYNNEI. CDR3 length: 10 residues. Trimming removed 8 bases at V and 5 bases at J, with 3 bases between. This table comes from immunoSEQ multiplex PCR, and its TCRdb copy is limited to in-frame clones, with some not included. This repertoire shows about a million clones, 75% found once; its top ten account for roughly 1.5%. The receptor was isolated from a young man in good health. The V gene is TRBV2, the J gene TRBJ1-4, with D uncertain. Sequencing was done on a sample of memory CD4+ T cells sorted from blood. As for subset: CD45RA-negative fraction. CDR3: CASANEKLFF. CDR3 DNA sequence: TGTGCCAGCGCGAATGAAAAACTGTTTTTT.